This TCR beta chain was observed in a study of identical twins. This clonotype was observed a handful of times. In germline, CDR1 is ENHRY, CDR2 SYGVKD. This CDR3 has 13 amino acids. Trimming cost V 10 bases and J 2 bases, with 12 bases left between them. TCRdb itself ran the 5' RACE reads through MiXCR, one entry per CDR3 protein. The table records some 600,000 distinct CDR3 sequences, about 7.6% of them present only once. The same sample was also used in a study of yellow fever vaccine responses in identical twins.

V and J are TRBV10-3 and TRBJ2-1, with D tentatively TRBD2 (7 bases). Sample: PBMCs. The receptor's source is a young woman in good health. CDR3 coding DNA: TGTGCCACCGCGGGGGCCACCTACAATGAGCAGTTCTTC. Amino acids: CATAGATYNEQFF.